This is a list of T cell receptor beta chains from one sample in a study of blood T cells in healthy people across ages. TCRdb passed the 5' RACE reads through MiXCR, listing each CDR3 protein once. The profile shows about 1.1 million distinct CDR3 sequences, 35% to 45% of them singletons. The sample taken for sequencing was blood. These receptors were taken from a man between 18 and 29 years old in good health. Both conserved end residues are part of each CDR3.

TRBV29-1	CSVEYGIGQPQHF
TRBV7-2	CASFLGGSRREAFF
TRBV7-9	CASSLVGQGVGGYTF
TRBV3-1	CASSHLGGEQYF
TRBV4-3	CASSPRRAVSYNEQFF
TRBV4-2	CASNPGGPMANTEAFF
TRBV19	CASTKTRDRGSGTEAFF
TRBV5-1	CASSVGVGKNTEAFF
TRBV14	CASSLGRSSGETQYF
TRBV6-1	CASSERGFVRAMNTEAFF
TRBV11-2	CASSLDHRDNEQFF
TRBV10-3	CAIRPTGIPYNEQFF
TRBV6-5	CASSSGEGRTEAFF
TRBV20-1	CSARPSVGYGYTF
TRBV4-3	CASSQDTGAATEAFF
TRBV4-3	CASSQGLRKRNSPLHF
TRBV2	CASSEGRTTGELFF
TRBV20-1	CSLRDIGREGGEKLFF
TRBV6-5	CASSYFIPLHF
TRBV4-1	CASSQVHPVVGGPNDEQFF
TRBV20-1	CSPRGGGSDTQYF
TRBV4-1	CASSQTEGTGYEQYF
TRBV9	CASSVWRGAPTNEQYF
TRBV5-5	CAGSPVAGDSYEQYF
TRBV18	CASSSGQGGANYGYTF
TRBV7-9	CASSPPPYTEAFF